The 25 T cell receptor beta chains reported below all come from one sample, sequenced in a study of breast tumors, draining lymph nodes, adjacent tissues. Breast cancer patients provided tissue from their axillary draining lymph nodes. TCRdb re-analysed the multiplex PCR reads in MiXCR, keeping a single row per CDR3 protein. The table shows 250,000 or so distinct CDR3 sequences, with 30% to 35% occurring only once. Sequencing was performed on axillary lymph node tissue. The receptors shown here come from a female donor with breast cancer. Some clones in this sample may be carry-over from other donors' samples.

At least ten counts were recorded for this clonotype. The rearrangement links TRBV2 to TRBJ1-6, with D tentatively TRBD1 (5 bases). V dropped 6 bases and J dropped 16 bases, with 16 bases sitting between them. Germline-derived CDR1 and CDR2 are SNHLY and FYNNEI. The CDR3 is made up of 12 amino acids. The CDR3 nucleotides read TGTGCCAGCAGCCCCGACAGTATTCTGCTCCACTTT. Its protein product is CASSPDSILLHF.

This clonotype was seen only a few times. The chain has TRBV5-8 and TRBJ2-1; 16 bases line up with TRBD2. Losses at the gene ends were 3 bases for V and 9 bases for J; bases not matched to a gene: 6. This CDR3 spans 16 amino acids. The V gene's germline CDR1 is SGHTS and CDR2 YDEGEE. In DNA form, the CDR3 reads TGTGCCAGCAGCTCCACCGGGACTAGCGGGAGGGGTGAGCAGTTCTTC. Amino acid sequence: CASSSTGTSGRGEQFF.

The chain links TRBV12-3 or TRBV12-4 to TRBJ1-1; TRBD1 is a possible D gene (6 bases). There are 14 residues in the CDR3. V lost 6 bases, J lost 2 bases, and 13 bases lay in between. The CDR3 region is CASSKAGVNTEAFF. DNA of the CDR3: TGTGCCAGCAGCAAAGCAGGGGTTAACACTGAAGCTTTCTTT.

V gene TRBV5-4 combines with J gene TRBJ2-1; 11 positions match TRBD2. CDR1 is SGHNT, CDR2 YYREEE, per germline (reference sequence). The V segment lost 6 bases and the J segment 10 bases; nucleotides outside the gene matches: 6. This CDR3 is built from 13 residues. The CDR3 sequence is CASNKLAGDEQFF. The CDR3 DNA sequence: TGTGCCAGCAATAAACTAGCGGGAGACGAGCAGTTCTTC.

This clonotype was detected many times. A read error may account for a junction end that differs from germline. The CDR3 region is CASSEGLAGGDRF. CDR3 nucleotide sequence: TGCGCCAGCAGCGAGGGACTAGCGGGAGGTGACCGTTTT. This chain links TRBV5-1 with TRBJ2-3; 15 bases align to TRBD2. The CDR3 spans 13 residues. Germline CDR1 is SGHRS and CDR2 is YFSETQ.

This clonotype showed up just a few times. A single base separates this from a much larger clone, so it may be a read error. The rearrangement joins TRBV6-5 to TRBJ1-5; D uncertain. This CDR3 is built from 12 residues. Germline assignment: CDR1 MNHEY and CDR2 SVGAGI. Trimming stripped 6 bases from V and 0 bases from J, with 3 bases between. Here the CDR3 reads CASRHSNQPQHF. The CDR3 nucleotides read TGTGCCAGCAGGCATAGCAATCAGCCCCAGCATTTT.

As regards this clonotype: One end of the junction does not line up with germline, which may come from a read error. The genes are TRBV5-4 and TRBJ2-1; 8 bases are shared with TRBD1. The germline CDR1 and CDR2 sequences are SGHNT and YYREEE (reference sequence). The CDR3 spans 14 residues. CDR3 region: CASGLGDRYNEQFF. The CDR3 nucleotides are TGTGCCAGCGGCTTGGGGGACAGGTACAATGAGCAGTTCTTC.

This clonotype was detected many times. The chain joins TRBV5-1 to TRBJ2-2; 8 bases fit TRBD1. This CDR3 comprises 17 residues. V trimming: 0 bases; J trimming: 1 base; junction bases outside the gene matches: 5. Germline loops: CDR1 SGHRS, CDR2 YFSETQ. This CDR3 reads CASSLGTGSGNTGELFF. The CDR3, as DNA: TGCGCCAGCAGCTTGGGGACAGGGTCGGGGAACACCGGGGAGCTGTTTTTT. The variable domain in full, with the rest retrieved from reference TRBV5-1 and TRBJ2-2, is KAGVTQTPRYLIKTRGQQVTLSCSPISGHRSVSWYQQTPGQGLQFLFEYFSETQRNKGNFPGRFSGRQFSNSRSEMNVSTLELGDSALYLCASSLGTGSGNTGELFFGEGSRLTVL.

The V gene is TRBV9, the J gene TRBJ2-1, with D possibly being TRBD2 (7 bases). The CDR3 is 15 amino acids. Trimming pared 4 bases from V and 4 bases from J, leaving 15 bases between. Germline loops: CDR1 SGDLS, CDR2 YYNGEE. The CDR3: CASSRGTNQYNEQFF. Here the CDR3 DNA reads TGTGCCAGCAGCAGGGGGACTAACCAGTACAATGAGCAGTTCTTC.

Ten or more counts support this clonotype. The chain is built from TRBV19 and TRBJ2-5, with D perhaps TRBD2 (6 bases). V dropped 4 bases and J dropped 1 base, with 13 bases sitting between them. Germline-derived CDR1 and CDR2 are LNHDA and SQIVND (reference sequence). This CDR3 contains 15 residues. The CDR3: CASSRAGTLQETQYF. The CDR3 DNA sequence: TGTGCCAGTAGTAGGGCAGGGACTCTCCAAGAGACCCAGTACTTC.

This clonotype has only one observation. The genes are TRBV10-3 and TRBJ2-3, with a tentative D call TRBD1 (6 bases). V was shortened by 8 bases and J by 1 base, with 13 bases between the two germline ends. Germline assignment: CDR1 ENHRY and CDR2 SYGVKD. This CDR3 has 14 residues. The CDR3 is CAISPTGRTDTQYF. CDR3 bases: TGTGCCATCTCCCCTACAGGGCGCACAGATACGCAGTATTTT.

A note on this clonotype: This sequence may be a read error, since a much larger clone differs from it by one base. Because it lacks the conserved phenylalanine or tryptophan at the end, this CDR3 is likely a read error. The chain links TRBV19 to TRBJ2-1, with a possible D match to TRBD2 (5 bases). Germline V gene sequence: CDR1 LNHDA, CDR2 SQIVND (reference sequence). V dropped 2 bases and J dropped 0 bases, with 11 bases sitting between them. The CDR3 extends over 16 amino acids. CDR3 DNA: TGTGCCAGTAGTATACGGGAAGGCCGCTCCTACAATGAGCAGTTCTCC. It encodes CASSIREGRSYNEQFS.

This clonotype was counted ten times or more. The chain is built from TRBV9 and TRBJ2-3; D is perhaps TRBD2 (5 bases). Per the germline V gene, CDR1 is SGDLS and CDR2 is YYNGEE. V was cut by 0 bases and J by 6 bases, with 11 bases left in between. The length of the CDR3 is 14 residues. The CDR3 protein is CASSVAASLDTQYF. The CDR3 nucleotides read TGTGCCAGCAGCGTAGCGGCTAGCCTGGATACGCAGTATTTT.

This clonotype was observed many times. The chain links TRBV7-8 to TRBJ2-7; the D gene could be TRBD1 or TRBD2 (5 bases each). Germline assignment: CDR1 SGHVS and CDR2 FQNEAQ. The ends were cut back, 4 bases at V and 4 bases at J, with 17 bases in the middle. The CDR3 has 15 amino acids. The CDR3, as DNA: TGTGCCAGCAGCTCCCTGGGCAGGGACCGATACGAGCAGTACTTC. Translated, it gives CASSSLGRDRYEQYF.

This clonotype has just a few counts. V is TRBV4-3 and J is TRBJ1-3; D is possibly TRBD1 (5 bases). Looked up from germline, CDR1 is LGHNA and CDR2 is YSLEER. CDR3 size: 15 residues. The V end lost 2 bases, the J end lost 0 bases, and 8 bases lay between the germline ends. The CDR3 sequence: CASSQITGSGNTIYF. CDR3 nucleotide sequence: TGCGCCAGCAGCCAAATTACAGGCTCTGGAAACACCATATATTTT.

This clonotype was seen repeatedly, ten times or more. This rearrangement joins TRBV6-6 to TRBJ2-1; 9 nucleotides align to TRBD1. The CDR3 sequence is 14 residues long. With 4 bases clipped from V and 9 bases from J, the junction kept 7 bases outside the gene matches. Germline V lookup: CDR1 MNHNY, CDR2 SVGAGI (reference sequence). Here the CDR3 DNA reads TGTGCCAGCAGTTTCCGGGACAGGGCTGGTGAGCAGTTCTTC. Protein product: CASSFRDRAGEQFF.

This chain uses TRBV12-3 or TRBV12-4 with TRBJ2-1; a possible D gene is TRBD1 (7 bases). The CDR3 contains 19 residues. The V end lost 7 bases, the J end lost 6 bases, and 31 bases lay between the germline ends. CDR3 in DNA: TGTGCCAGCAAGCGCCGGGACAGCATCAAACGGGAGCCCGGCAATGAGCAGTTCTTC. Amino acid sequence: CASKRRDSIKREPGNEQFF.

The chain employs TRBV27 and TRBJ2-1; the D is unclear. Per the germline V gene, CDR1 is MNHEY and CDR2 is SMNVEV (reference sequence). The V end lost 9 bases, the J end lost 0 bases, and 6 bases lay between the germline ends. This CDR3 is 12 amino acids long. This CDR3 reads CASMGSYNEQFF. Written as DNA, the CDR3 is TGTGCCAGTATGGGCTCCTACAATGAGCAGTTCTTC.

This clonotype has a count of ten or more. The chain combines TRBV12-3 or TRBV12-4 with TRBJ2-7; no clear D. CDR3 length: 15 residues. The V end was cut by 5 bases, the J end by 0 bases, with 14 bases between. CDR3 coding DNA: TGTGCCAGCAGTAAACGACGTGAAAGCTCCTACGAGCAGTACTTC. Protein sequence: CASSKRRESSYEQYF.

This clonotype was seen many times. This chain links TRBV19 with TRBJ1-4, with no clear D. Looked up from germline, CDR1 is LNHDA and CDR2 is SQIVND (reference sequence). This CDR3 is 15 amino acids long. Trimming shortened V by 4 bases and J by 8 bases, and 17 bases separated the two germline ends. CDR3 region: CASSTSSEPGEKLFF. Here the CDR3 DNA reads TGTGCCAGTAGTACCTCTTCCGAACCGGGGGAAAAACTGTTTTTT.

This clonotype was seen many times. The rearrangement joins TRBV20-1 to TRBJ1-2; possibly TRBD1 for D (6 bases). CDR1 is DFQATT and CDR2 is SNEGSKA in the germline V gene (reference sequence). V lost 0 bases, J lost 5 bases, and 16 bases lay in between. CDR3 length: 15 residues. The DNA of the CDR3 is TGCAGTGCTAGAGATAACAGGGAGGGCTTGTATGGCTACACCTTC. Its translation: CSARDNREGLYGYTF.

Points on this clonotype: Germline and junction disagree at one end, which may indicate a read error. The chain employs TRBV19 and TRBJ2-1, with D possibly matching TRBD1 (5 bases). The CDR3 runs to 13 residues. Germline V gives CDR1 LNHDA, CDR2 SQIVND (reference sequence). In DNA form, the CDR3 reads TGTGCCAGTAGTTTGGGGCAGAACAATGAGCAGGTCTTC. Translation: CASSLGQNNEQVF.

This clonotype was seen ten or more times. CDR3 nucleotide sequence: TGCGCCAGCAGACCCGGGACAGCCTACGAGCAGTACTTC. Its translation: CASRPGTAYEQYF. This chain uses TRBV5-1 with TRBJ2-7, with TRBD1 matching over 7 bases. CDR1 is SGHRS, CDR2 YFSETQ, per germline. This CDR3 spans 13 amino acids. Trimming at V came to 5 bases and at J to 2 bases, leaving 4 bases not matched to a gene.

This clonotype was counted many times. The chain carries TRBV5-5 and TRBJ2-7, with 9 nucleotides matching TRBD2. This CDR3 is 13 amino acids long. CDR1 SGHKS and CDR2 YYEKEE come from the germline V gene (reference sequence). Germline trimming cut 4 bases from V and 2 bases from J; bases unmatched to any gene: 1. CDR3 protein: CASSLAGPYEQYF. The CDR3 nucleotides read TGTGCCAGCAGCCTAGCGGGGCCCTACGAGCAGTACTTC.

This clonotype occurred a few times. J is TRBJ2-7 and V is TRBV6-2 or TRBV6-3; 8 bases fit TRBD2. This CDR3 has 14 amino acids. With 6 bases clipped from V and 4 bases from J, the junction kept 8 bases outside the gene matches. Per the germline V gene, CDR1 is MNHEY and CDR2 is SVGEGT. The CDR3 DNA reads TGTGCCAGCAGAGTGGTGACTAGCGCTTACGAGCAGTACTTC. This encodes CASRVVTSAYEQYF.